This T cell receptor (beta chain) was captured in a study of Ad26.COV2.S vaccination and SARS-CoV-2 variants. In the study overall: The vaccine Ad26.COV2.S was put into the muscle once, or twice with 56 days between.

Trimming cost V 6 bases and J 7 bases; bases outside gene matches: 0. Germline-derived CDR1 and CDR2 are SNHLY and FYNNEI. This CDR3 is 11 amino acids long. As to this clone: The antigen is undetermined.

Measured with immunoSEQ multiplex PCR; TCRdb has only the in-frame clones, and not every one. The sample yields more than 300,000 clones, around four fifths seen once. Noted treatment: 19 received Ad26.COV2.S at low or high dose, single or two shots; roughly five received placebo; per-sample allocation not given. Material that was analyzed had been drawn on day 63 after the first vaccine or placebo injection. The donor was a Boston adult aged 18-55 years. Regarding the study as a whole: Comparability of non-spike TCR breadth was observed across vaccine and placebo recipients.

The sample in question was peripheral blood, obtained in a trial of Ad26.COV2.S vaccine versus placebo. The gene calls are TRBV2 and TRBJ2-1, with 7 bases identical to TRBD2. This TCR came from a person aged 18-65 years who received the Ad26.COV2.S COVID-19 vaccine or a placebo. CDR3 protein: CASRGGNEQFF. The DNA for the CDR3 is TGTGCCAGCAGGGGGGGGAATGAGCAGTTCTTC.